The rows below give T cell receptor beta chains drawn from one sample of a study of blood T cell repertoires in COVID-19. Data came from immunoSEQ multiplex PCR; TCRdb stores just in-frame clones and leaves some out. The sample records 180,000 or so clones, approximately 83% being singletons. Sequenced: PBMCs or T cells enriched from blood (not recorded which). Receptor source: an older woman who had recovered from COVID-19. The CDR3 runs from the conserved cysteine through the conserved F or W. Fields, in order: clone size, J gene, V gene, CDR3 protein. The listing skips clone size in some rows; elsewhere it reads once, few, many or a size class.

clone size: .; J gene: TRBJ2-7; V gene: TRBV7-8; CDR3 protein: CASSALGLAGSYEQYF
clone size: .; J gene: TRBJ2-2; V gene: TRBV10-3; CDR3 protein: CAIRSDSGNTGELFF
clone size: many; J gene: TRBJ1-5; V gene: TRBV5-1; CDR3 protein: CASSLNGNQPQHF
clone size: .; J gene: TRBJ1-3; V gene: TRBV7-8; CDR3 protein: CASSPRRGGSGNTIYF
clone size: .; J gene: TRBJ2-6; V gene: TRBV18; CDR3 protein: CASSQGSGANVLTF
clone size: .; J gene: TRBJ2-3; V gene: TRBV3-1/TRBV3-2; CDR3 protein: CASSQVVGSTDTQYF
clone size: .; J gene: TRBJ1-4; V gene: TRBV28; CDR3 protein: CASSPGQSATNEKLFF
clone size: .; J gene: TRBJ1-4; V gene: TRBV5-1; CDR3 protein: CASSKESRATNEKLFF
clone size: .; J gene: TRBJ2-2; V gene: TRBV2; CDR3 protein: CASSGTGSIGELFF
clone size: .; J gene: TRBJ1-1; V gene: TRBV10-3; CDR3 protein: CAISEADFPQGVEAFF
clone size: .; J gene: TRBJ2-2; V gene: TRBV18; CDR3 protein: CASSPRRGDTGELFF
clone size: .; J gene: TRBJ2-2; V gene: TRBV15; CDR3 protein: CATLEGGEGELFF
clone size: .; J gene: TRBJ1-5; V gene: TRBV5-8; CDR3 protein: CASSPGIHSNQPQHF
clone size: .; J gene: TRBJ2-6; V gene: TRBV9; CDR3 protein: CASSVRTGDNSGANVLTF
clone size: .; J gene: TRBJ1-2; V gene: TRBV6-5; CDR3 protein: CASRGATQGWGGYTF
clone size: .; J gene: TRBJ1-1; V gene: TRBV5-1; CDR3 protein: CASSLVQGSTEAFF
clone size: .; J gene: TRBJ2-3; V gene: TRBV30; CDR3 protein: CAWSATGDTQYF
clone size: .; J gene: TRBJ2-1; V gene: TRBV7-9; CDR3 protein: CASSLGTSGGAGQFF
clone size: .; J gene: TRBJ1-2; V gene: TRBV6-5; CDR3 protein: CASRTQGWGYTF
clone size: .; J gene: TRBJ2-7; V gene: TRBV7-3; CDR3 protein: CASSPIQGYEQYF
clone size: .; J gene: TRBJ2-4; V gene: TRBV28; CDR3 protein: CASPQRILNIQYF
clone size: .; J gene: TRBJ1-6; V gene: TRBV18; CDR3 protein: CASSQGQGRQAPLHF
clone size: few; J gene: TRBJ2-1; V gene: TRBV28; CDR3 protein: CASAFGTSGTNEQFF
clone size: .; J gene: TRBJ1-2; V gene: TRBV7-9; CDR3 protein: CASSGTGATYGYTF
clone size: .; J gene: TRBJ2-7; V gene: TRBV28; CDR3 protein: CARAPVTGSSCEQYF
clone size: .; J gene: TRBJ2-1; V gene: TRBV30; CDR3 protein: CAWTSGWNEQFF
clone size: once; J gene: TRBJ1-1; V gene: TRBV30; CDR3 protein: CAWSPQANTEAFF